These 14 T cell receptor beta chains were sequenced from one sample in a study of T cell responses to AZD1222 COVID-19 vaccine. Assay used: immunoSEQ multiplex PCR; TCRdb lists only in-frame clones, some missing. The sample gives fewer than 300,000 clones, roughly 93% of which show up once; 0.5% to 0.65% is in the top ten. Sequencing used peripheral blood, obtained on day 0 of AZD1222 vaccination. The receptors derive from an adult in good health.

The V and J genes are TRBV4-1 and TRBJ1-2; D uncertain. From germline, CDR1 is MGHRA and CDR2 YSYEKL. With 5 bases removed from V and 4 bases from J, the gap between germline ends came to 17 bases. The length of the CDR3 is 15 residues. In DNA form, the CDR3 reads TGCGCCAGCAGCGCAGAATCCGGGTACGGCTATGGCTACACCTTC. Translating it yields CASSAESGYGYGYTF.

The rearrangement links TRBV7-2 to TRBJ1-5, with D perhaps matching TRBD1 (6 bases). Trimming removed 3 bases at V and 5 bases at J, with 20 bases between. CDR1 and CDR2 (germline): SGHTA, FQGNSA. The CDR3 runs to 17 residues. CDR3 in amino acids: CASSFRGSGLGHQPQHF. The CDR3, as DNA: TGTGCCAGCAGCTTCAGGGGATCGGGTCTGGGGCATCAGCCCCAGCATTTT.

J is TRBJ2-1 and V is TRBV7-6; the D is unclear. The V gene's germline CDR1 is SGHVS and CDR2 FNYEAQ. V was cut by 1 base and J by 6 bases, with 7 bases left in between. The CDR3 covers 13 residues. CDR3 protein: CASSLGKRNEQFF. In nucleotides, the CDR3 is TGTGCCAGCAGCTTAGGAAAGCGCAATGAGCAGTTCTTC.

The chain links TRBV19 to TRBJ2-1, with TRBD2 identical over 8 bases. Trimming cost V 2 bases and J 4 bases; bases outside gene matches: 4. The germline V gene encodes CDR1 LNHDA and CDR2 SQIVND (reference sequence). The CDR3 totals 15 residues. For the CDR3, the DNA is TGTGCCAGTAGTATATCTAGCGGGCGATACAATGAGCAGTTCTTC. This encodes CASSISSGRYNEQFF.

The V call is TRBV4-3, the J call TRBJ2-7; tentatively, D is TRBD1 (5 bases). The CDR3 spans 13 residues. Trimming cost V 0 bases and J 7 bases, with 10 bases left between them. Germline loops: CDR1 LGHNA, CDR2 YSLEER. CDR3 sequence: CASSQEFQGEQYF. The CDR3 nucleotides read TGCGCCAGCAGCCAAGAGTTCCAGGGAGAGCAGTACTTC.

The V call is TRBV6-2 or TRBV6-3, the J call TRBJ2-1; 13 bases align to TRBD2. Germline V gene sequence: CDR1 MNHEY, CDR2 SVGEGT. There are 16 residues in the CDR3. J lost 7 bases, V lost 4 bases, and 7 bases had no gene match. This chain's CDR3 is CASSSGTSGRGNEQFF. CDR3 in DNA: TGTGCCAGCAGTTCCGGCACTAGCGGGAGGGGAAATGAGCAGTTCTTC.

CDR3 region: CASSLTADREKLFF. The CDR3 region has the DNA TGTGCCAGCAGCTTAACGGCAGATCGAGAAAAACTGTTTTTT. The genes are TRBV11-1 and TRBJ1-4, with D unclear. The germline V gene has CDR1 SGHAT and CDR2 FQDESV (reference sequence). This CDR3 spans 14 amino acids. Trimming cost V 2 bases and J 8 bases, with 12 bases left between them. Drawing the rest from reference TRBV11-1 and TRBJ1-4, the complete variable domain is EAEVAQSPRYKITEKSQAVAFWCDPISGHATLYWYRQILGQGPELLVQFQDESVVDDSQLPKDRFSAERLKGVDSTLKIQPAELGDSAMYLCASSLTADREKLFFGSGTQLSVL.

This chain links TRBV2 with TRBJ1-2, with D maybe TRBD1 (5 bases). The CDR3 loop spans 13 amino acids. Trimming removed 4 bases at V and 1 base at J, with 7 bases between. Germline values: CDR1 SNHLY, CDR2 FYNNEI. CDR3 bases: TGTGCCAGCAGTGGGGACGTTAACTATGGCTACACCTTC. The encoded protein is CASSGDVNYGYTF.

The chain employs TRBV5-1 and TRBJ1-1, with D unresolved. Germline V gene sequence: CDR1 SGHRS, CDR2 YFSETQ. The CDR3 runs 13 residues. Trimming shortened V by 0 bases and J by 7 bases, and 10 bases separated the two germline ends. CDR3 protein: CASSLATSGEAFF. The CDR3 coding sequence is TGCGCCAGCAGCTTGGCAACATCGGGTGAAGCTTTCTTT.

This clone was seen a single time. The chain uses TRBV5-1 and TRBJ2-3; 9 bases are a match to TRBD2. Germline V gives CDR1 SGHRS, CDR2 YFSETQ. The CDR3 loop spans 16 amino acids. The V and J ends lost 3 bases and 3 bases, in that order; junction bases with no gene match: 8. CDR3 protein: CASSSWNSGGTDTQYF. As DNA, the CDR3 is TGCGCCAGCAGCTCGTGGAATAGCGGGGGAACAGATACGCAGTATTTT. The whole variable domain, filled in from reference TRBV5-1 and TRBJ2-3, reads KAGVTQTPRYLIKTRGQQVTLSCSPISGHRSVSWYQQTPGQGLQFLFEYFSETQRNKGNFPGRFSGRQFSNSRSEMNVSTLELGDSALYLCASSSWNSGGTDTQYFGPGTRLTVL.

This chain joins TRBV6-5 and TRBJ1-6; 8 bases are a match to TRBD1. The CDR3 is 15 residues long. The germline V gene encodes CDR1 MNHEY and CDR2 SVGAGI. J lost 9 bases, V lost 2 bases, and 6 bases had no gene match. CDR3 sequence reads: CASSYLDRGGSPLHF. The CDR3 region has the DNA TGTGCCAGCAGTTACCTTGACAGGGGAGGTTCACCCCTCCACTTT.

This chain joins TRBV2 and TRBJ2-2; TRBD2 is a possible D gene (6 bases). CDR1 SNHLY and CDR2 FYNNEI come from the germline V gene. CDR3 length: 16 amino acids. V lost 8 bases and J 4 bases, leaving 20 bases between the germline ends. CDR3 in DNA: TGTGCCAGCCTCAGGCCGGGACGGGGGATCACCGGGGAGCTGTTTTTT. Protein: CASLRPGRGITGELFF.

The genes are TRBV3-1 (or the pseudogene TRBV3-2) and TRBJ2-1; D is uncertain. The CDR3 has 14 residues. Trimming took off 4 bases at V and 2 bases at J, with 9 bases between the two ends. The germline V gene encodes CDR1 LGHDT and CDR2 YNNKEL (reference sequence). The CDR3 coding sequence is TGTGCCAGCAGCCTCCGGCCTCCCTACAATGAGCAGTTCTTC. Translation gives CASSLRPPYNEQFF.

This clone was seen once. The chain combines TRBV20-1 with TRBJ2-1; D unclear. V dropped 5 bases and J dropped 7 bases, with 9 bases sitting between them. This CDR3 is 11 amino acids long. Germline V gives CDR1 DFQATT, CDR2 SNEGSKA (reference sequence). The CDR3 sequence is CSALEYNEQFF. CDR3 nucleotides: TGCAGTGCTCTCGAATATAATGAGCAGTTCTTC.